The 15 T cell receptor beta chains in this list originate from one sample, sequenced in a study of shared clonotypes between healthy human individuals. Sequencing was performed with immunoSEQ multiplex PCR; in TCRdb, only in-frame clones are kept and a portion is missing. The table lists about 530,000 clones, almost 97% of them singletons. Material: naive CD4+ T cells sorted from blood. Subset described: CD45RA+ positively selected. The receptors shown here come from a woman under 40 in good health.

This clone was seen just once. This chain connects TRBV9 to TRBJ2-5; maybe TRBD2 (6 bases). V was trimmed by 0 bases and J by 0 bases, leaving 21 bases between them. The CDR3 sequence is 19 residues long. The germline CDR1 and CDR2 sequences are SGDLS and YYNGEE. CDR3 bases: TGTGCCAGCAGCGTAGGGATTAGTGGGGACTCCTTATACCAAGAGACCCAGTACTTC. This sequence encodes CASSVGISGDSLYQETQYF.

This rearrangement joins TRBV10-2 to TRBJ1-2, with D perhaps TRBD1 (6 bases). The CDR3 length is 14 residues. Trimming stripped 7 bases from V and 7 bases from J, with 19 bases between. Germline-derived CDR1 and CDR2 are WSHSY and SAAADI. CDR3 bases: TGCGCCAGCAAATTCGGACAGCCCCTTAGTGGCTACACCTTC. Residues: CASKFGQPLSGYTF.

The V and J genes are TRBV10-3 and TRBJ2-1; 8 bases agree with TRBD2. This CDR3 region has 18 residues. Trimming took 6 bases from V and 0 from J; bases not matched to a gene: 13. Germline CDR1 and CDR2: ENHRY and SYGVKD. The CDR3 coding sequence is TGTGCCATCAGCGTCAACGGAGGGAGCGGGAGCTCCTACAATGAGCAGTTCTTC. This sequence encodes CAISVNGGSGSSYNEQFF.

This clone was detected only once. V usage is TRBV19 and J usage is TRBJ1-4, with TRBD1 matching over 7 bases. V was pared by 7 bases and J by 4 bases, with 12 bases of the junction left unmatched. This CDR3 comprises 16 residues. Germline CDR1 LNHDA, CDR2 SQIVND (reference sequence). The CDR3 sequence is CASTGLNRGGNEKLFF. In DNA form, the CDR3 reads TGTGCCAGTACCGGACTAAACAGGGGTGGTAATGAAAAACTGTTTTTT.

V gene TRBV6-6 combines with J gene TRBJ1-3; D might be TRBD1 (5 bases). CDR1 MNHNY and CDR2 SVGAGI come from the germline V gene (reference sequence). Trimming left V 2 bases short and J 1 base short, with 9 bases between. This CDR3 has 15 amino acids. CDR3 nucleotide sequence: TGTGCCAGCAGTTACCCGCGGGGGTCTGGAAACACCATATATTTT. Its translation is CASSYPRGSGNTIYF.

The chain has TRBV13 and TRBJ1-5, with D possibly TRBD1 on 5 matching bases. The V gene lost 6 bases and the J gene lost 6 bases, with 12 bases spanning the gap. Germline CDR1 PRHDT, CDR2 FYEKMQ (reference sequence). The CDR3 covers 13 residues. CDR3 sequence (DNA): TGTGCCAGCAGTCAAGACAGAACTCAGCCCCAGCATTTT. Translated: CASSQDRTQPQHF.

J is TRBJ1-1 and V is TRBV7-8, with D uncertain. Trimming stripped 0 bases from V and 0 bases from J, with 8 bases between. The CDR3 is 15 residues long. CDR1 is SGHVS and CDR2 is FQNEAQ in the germline V gene. The CDR3 loop reads CASSLAGLMNTEAFF. The CDR3 bases are TGTGCCAGCAGCTTAGCGGGCCTAATGAACACTGAAGCTTTCTTT. Together with reference TRBV7-8 and TRBJ1-1, the CDR3 gives the full variable domain: GAGVSQSPRYKVAKRGQDVALRCDPISGHVSLFWYQQALGQGPEFLTYFQNEAQLDKSGLPSDRFFAERPEGSVSTLKIQRTQQEDSAVYLCASSLAGLMNTEAFFGQGTRLTVV.

This clone was recorded only once. V is TRBV28 and J is TRBJ2-7; possible D gene TRBD2, 5 bases. The CDR3 spans 22 residues. In germline, CDR1 is MDHEN, CDR2 SYDVKM. V dropped 3 bases and J dropped 1 base, with 34 bases sitting between them. The DNA for the CDR3 is TGTGCCAGCAGTTTTAATCCATCGCCCGGGCGGGTTCCGGTACATCTATCCTACGAGCAGTACTTC. Protein sequence: CASSFNPSPGRVPVHLSYEQYF.

The chain combines TRBV2 with TRBJ2-2, with 7 bases identical to TRBD2. The CDR3 runs 13 residues. J gave up 1 base and V 8 bases, and 1 base lay outside the gene matches. Germline loops: CDR1 SNHLY, CDR2 FYNNEI. For the CDR3, the DNA is TGTGCCAGCGGGAGGGAGAACACCGGGGAGCTGTTTTTT. Its protein is CASGRENTGELFF.

The chain links TRBV15 to TRBJ1-3; D is unclear. V was cut by 0 bases and J by 3 bases, with 9 bases left in between. The CDR3 is 15 amino acids. Germline values: CDR1 LNHNV, CDR2 YYDKDF (reference sequence). CDR3 nucleotide sequence: TGTGCCACCAGCAGAGAATTCGGGTTTGGAAACACCATATATTTT. Protein sequence: CATSREFGFGNTIYF. Filled out from reference TRBV15 and TRBJ1-3, the complete variable domain reads DAMVIQNPRYQVTQFGKPVTLSCSQTLNHNVMYWYQQKSSQAPKLLFHYYDKDFNNEADTPDNFQSRRPNTSFCFLDIRSPGLGDTAMYLCATSREFGFGNTIYFGEGSWLTVV.

About this clone: Other DNA sequences in this sample translate to the same CDR3. The rearrangement uses TRBV11-2 and TRBJ1-3; tentatively, D is TRBD1 (5 bases). The CDR3 is 15 amino acids. Looked up from germline, CDR1 is SGHAT and CDR2 is FQNNGV. V dropped 1 base and J dropped 0 bases, with 7 bases sitting between them. The CDR3 DNA reads as TGTGCCAGCAGCTTAGTTGGGGGCTCTGGAAACACCATATATTTT. It yields the protein CASSLVGGSGNTIYF.

The chain uses TRBV4-1 and TRBJ1-5; D is unresolved. Germline loops: CDR1 MGHRA, CDR2 YSYEKL. The V and J ends lost 0 bases and 7 bases respectively, with 7 bases between them. CDR3 length: 13 amino acids. CDR3: CASSQEPRQPQHF. CDR3 nucleotides: TGCGCCAGCAGCCAAGAACCTAGGCAGCCCCAGCATTTT.

This chain uses TRBV11-2 with TRBJ2-5, with TRBD2 identical over 7 bases. V shed 4 bases, J shed 2 bases, and the junction held 10 bases outside the gene matches. The CDR3 loop spans 16 amino acids. The V gene's germline CDR1 is SGHAT and CDR2 FQNNGV. The CDR3 coding sequence is TGTGCCAGCAGCTCTGCGGGAGCGGAGGGGCAAGAGACCCAGTACTTC. Its protein product is CASSSAGAEGQETQYF.

The CDR3 loop is CASSFTGTEAFF. As DNA, the CDR3 is TGTGCCAGCAGCTTTACAGGGACTGAAGCTTTCTTT. The V and J genes are TRBV7-9 and TRBJ1-1, with a weak D call TRBD1 (6 bases). The CDR3 spans 12 residues. Trimming took off 3 bases at V and 5 bases at J, with 7 bases between the two ends. Germline V CDR1 and CDR2: SEHNR, FQNEAQ (reference sequence).

This rearrangement joins TRBV7-9 to TRBJ1-4; 8 nucleotides agree with TRBD1. The CDR3 totals 14 residues. Germline V gene data show CDR1 as SEHNR and CDR2 as FQNEAQ (reference sequence). V gave up 3 bases and J gave up 8 bases; unmatched junction bases: 5. Here the CDR3 reads CASSLTPGGEKLFF. CDR3 in DNA: TGTGCCAGCAGCTTGACGCCAGGGGGCGAAAAACTGTTTTTT.